This TCR beta chain appears in the sequencing data of a study of CD8 T cells in ankylosing spondylitis. Study-wide results and limits: Ankylosing spondylitis blood appeared to be characterized by a TCR beta motif of eight highly homologous variants. Disease-linked clones were reportedly significantly enriched in matched ankylosing spondylitis synovial fluid. Past research had described some motif variants in reactive arthritis synovial fluid and blood.

This clonotype was counted only a few times. Its antigen is not known. TCRdb reanalysed the 5' RACE reads using MiXCR and keeps one entry per CDR3 protein. This table has about 260,000 distinct CDR3 sequences, around 25% appearing once. Sequencing used blood, either unsorted or a sorted T cell fraction (not recorded which). The origin of this receptor is a male donor with ankylosing spondylitis or in good health (not recorded which).

CDR3 in DNA: TGTGCCATCAGGGTCGGGACAGGGGGCATCGGGTCCTACAATGAGCAGTTCTTC. It codes for CAIRVGTGGIGSYNEQFF. The rearrangement links TRBV10-3 to TRBJ2-1; 12 positions agree with TRBD1. This CDR3 has 18 amino acids. CDR1 is ENHRY and CDR2 is SYGVKD in the germline V gene. J was trimmed by 1 base and V by 6 bases; bases with no gene match: 10.